The 4 T cell receptor beta chains reported below all come from one sample, sequenced in a study of response to subunit inactivated influenza vaccine. Each CDR3 protein is one row after TCRdb ran MiXCR on the RT-PCR reads. The sample gives 650,000 to 800,000 distinct CDR3 sequences, approximately 15% of which show up once; roughly 6.4% is in the top ten. The sequenced sample was PBMCs from blood, obtained approximately 15 days before vaccination. All receptors come from a man in his forties or fifties who received an inactivated influenza vaccine.

A few counts support this clonotype. V gene TRBV6-5 combines with J gene TRBJ2-2; D is unresolved. The CDR3 has 15 amino acids. Germline CDR1 and CDR2: MNHEY and SVGAGI. V lost 2 bases to trimming and J lost 4 bases, with 11 bases between them. This chain's CDR3 is CASSYEAEFTGELFF. CDR3 DNA: TGTGCCAGCAGTTACGAGGCAGAATTCACCGGGGAGCTGTTTTTT.

The J gene is TRBJ2-7, the V gene TRBV12-3 or TRBV12-4; D unresolved. The CDR3 spans 13 residues. V lost 4 bases and J lost 2, with 9 bases in between. The CDR3 reads CASSSSGTYEQYF. CDR3 in DNA: TGTGCCAGCAGTTCATCGGGCACCTACGAGCAGTACTTC.

This clonotype was counted at least ten times. This sequence joins TRBV15 and TRBJ1-2; no clear D. The CDR3 is made up of 15 amino acids. Germline V gives CDR1 LNHNV, CDR2 YYDKDF (reference sequence). The V gene lost 0 bases and the J gene lost 4 bases, with 12 bases spanning the gap. The CDR3 loop is CATSRDTRISYGYTF. CDR3 nucleotides: TGTGCCACCAGCAGAGATACCCGGATTTCCTATGGCTACACCTTC.

This clonotype was recorded a few times. The chain links TRBV11-2 to TRBJ2-7; D is uncertain. The CDR3 is 14 residues long. Germline CDR1 SGHAT, CDR2 FQNNGV. Trimming removed 4 bases at V and 0 bases at J, with 10 bases between. For the CDR3, the DNA is TGTGCCAGCAGCTCCCTCCGGAACTCCTACGAGCAGTACTTC. Its translation: CASSSLRNSYEQYF.